Following are 20 T cell receptor beta chains from one sample sequenced in a study of cytomegalovirus exposure and HLA in healthy donors. Primers: 60 Vbeta forward and 13 Jbeta reverse. The table came from immunoSEQ multiplex PCR; TCRdb's copy has only in-frame clones and leaves some out. This table holds some 130,000 clones, 60% to 85% found once. Material: PBMCs. The receptors were sampled from a young man in good health and CMV-seronegative.

This clone has just one count. The chain joins TRBV14 to TRBJ2-5, with TRBD2 matching over 7 bases. Germline V lookup: CDR1 SGHDN, CDR2 FVKESK. CDR3 length: 20 residues. J was trimmed by 1 base and V by 1 base; bases with no gene match: 18. The CDR3 protein is CASSQGPAGTRRGIQETQYF. The CDR3 nucleotides are TGTGCCAGCAGCCAAGGTCCAGCGGGAACTAGAAGAGGGATCCAAGAGACCCAGTACTTC.

The V gene is TRBV7-9, the J gene TRBJ1-4, with D tentatively TRBD1 (5 bases). The CDR3 covers 13 residues. Deletions cut 5 bases from V and 7 bases from J, with 11 bases between. CDR1 is SEHNR, CDR2 FQNEAQ, per germline (reference sequence). In DNA, the CDR3 is TGTGCCAGCAGCCCAGGGCCGGGTGAAAAACTGTTTTTT. Translating it yields CASSPGPGEKLFF.

This clone was found a few times. The chain has TRBV27 and TRBJ1-1; D gene uncertain. This CDR3 spans 14 amino acids. Looked up from germline, CDR1 is MNHEY and CDR2 is SMNVEV (reference sequence). The V and J ends lost 6 bases and 5 bases respectively, with 16 bases between them. CDR3 sequence (DNA): TGTGCCAGCAGAATCTCATTCCGGGTGACTGAAGCTTTCTTT. Translation: CASRISFRVTEAFF.

The V call is TRBV19, the J call TRBJ1-6, with D possibly being TRBD1 (6 bases). V lost 6 bases, J lost 7 bases, and 13 bases lay in between. Germline CDR1 reads LNHDA; CDR2 reads SQIVND (reference sequence). The CDR3 loop spans 14 amino acids. The CDR3 sequence is CASREQGRNSPLHF. The CDR3 DNA reads TGTGCCAGTAGAGAACAGGGTAGAAATTCACCCCTCCACTTT.

This clone was seen a handful of times. The rearrangement joins TRBV7-2 to TRBJ1-4; maybe TRBD1 (5 bases). Trimming shortened V by 1 base and J by 8 bases, and 11 bases separated the two germline ends. The CDR3 covers 14 residues. Germline CDR1 and CDR2: SGHTA and FQGNSA. Here the CDR3 DNA reads TGTGCCAGCAGCTTAGGGCAGGGCGTCGAAAAACTGTTTTTT. Protein: CASSLGQGVEKLFF.

The CDR3 protein is CASSLIDTPYSNQPQHF. As DNA, the CDR3 is TGTGCCAGCAGCTTAATTGATACACCGTATAGCAATCAGCCCCAGCATTTT. The chain links TRBV7-2 to TRBJ1-5; D gene ambiguous. Germline CDR1 is SGHTA and CDR2 is FQGNSA. Trimming took 2 bases from V and 0 from J, leaving 14 bases between them. The CDR3 runs 17 residues.

The chain combines TRBV10-1 with TRBJ1-5; D gene unclear. CDR3 length: 12 amino acids. Germline V gives CDR1 WNHNN, CDR2 SYGVQD (reference sequence). Trimming removed 9 bases at V and 5 bases at J, with 11 bases between. In nucleotides, the CDR3 is TGCGCCAGGACGGTTGGGCATCAGCCCCAGCATTTT. Translating gives CARTVGHQPQHF.

The chain carries TRBV18 and TRBJ1-4, with TRBD1 as a possible D gene (5 bases). In germline, CDR1 is KGHSH, CDR2 LQKENI. V lost 3 bases to trimming and J lost 7 bases, with 9 bases between them. The CDR3 spans 13 residues. The CDR3 is CASSPGDSEKLFF. CDR3 coding DNA: TGTGCCAGCTCACCCGGCGACAGTGAAAAACTGTTTTTT. Full variable domain (outside the CDR3, taken from reference TRBV18 and TRBJ1-4): NAGVMQNPRHLVRRRGQEARLRCSPMKGHSHVYWYRQLPEEGLKFMVYLQKENIIDESGMPKERFSAEFPKEGPSILRIQQVVRGDSAAYFCASSPGDSEKLFFGSGTQLSVL.

The rearrangement uses TRBV7-6 and TRBJ2-3, with 14 bases lining up with TRBD2. The CDR3 length is 18 residues. The trim removed 5 bases at V and 0 bases at J, leaving 7 bases unmatched. Germline V CDR1 and CDR2: SGHVS, FNYEAQ. CDR3 residues: CASSQGLAGATSTDTQYF. The CDR3 region has the DNA TGTGCCAGCAGCCAGGGACTAGCGGGGGCTACTAGCACAGATACGCAGTATTTT.

J is TRBJ1-4 and V is TRBV7-2; D is perhaps TRBD1 (5 bases). V lost 5 bases, J lost 4 bases, and 14 bases lay in between. Looked up from germline, CDR1 is SGHTA and CDR2 is FQGNSA. The CDR3 has 15 residues. The CDR3 nucleotides are TGTGCCAGCAGCCCGCGGAGGGGAGGTAATGAAAAACTGTTTTTT. Its protein product is CASSPRRGGNEKLFF.

The V gene is TRBV5-1, the J gene TRBJ2-1; D gene uncertain. The V and J ends lost 4 bases and 0 bases respectively, with 11 bases between them. From germline, CDR1 is SGHRS and CDR2 YFSETQ. The CDR3 extends over 15 amino acids. The CDR3 is CASSATDFSYNEQFF. The CDR3 nucleotides are TGCGCCAGCAGCGCTACAGATTTCTCCTACAATGAGCAGTTCTTC.

V usage is TRBV30 and J usage is TRBJ1-2, with 7 nucleotides matching TRBD1. The germline CDR1 and CDR2 sequences are GTSNPN and SVGIG (reference sequence). The trim removed 0 bases at V and 8 bases at J, leaving 3 bases unmatched. The CDR3 length is 12 residues. CDR3: CAWSVRGQGYTF. DNA of the CDR3: TGTGCCTGGAGTGTTCGGGGACAGGGCTACACCTTC.

The V gene is TRBV6-5, the J gene TRBJ1-1, with D unclear. Germline CDR1 MNHEY, CDR2 SVGAGI. V was cut by 4 bases and J by 1 base, with 7 bases left in between. The CDR3 consists of 13 residues. The CDR3 DNA is TGTGCCAGCAGTTCTTTCCCGAACACTGAAGCTTTCTTT. Its translation: CASSSFPNTEAFF.

The V gene is TRBV7-9, the J gene TRBJ1-4; tentative D call: TRBD1 (5 bases). This CDR3 has 12 residues. V was shortened by 6 bases and J by 7 bases, with 9 bases between the two germline ends. Germline V CDR1 and CDR2: SEHNR, FQNEAQ (reference sequence). In DNA form, the CDR3 reads TGTGCCAGCAGGCGGGGGGGTGAAAAACTGTTTTTT. It encodes CASRRGGEKLFF.

CDR3 nucleotide sequence: TGTGCCAGCAGGTGGACAGGGACCTACGAGCAGTACTTC. Protein sequence: CASRWTGTYEQYF. The chain recombines TRBV7-2 with TRBJ2-7; the match to TRBD1 covers 8 bases. The CDR3 runs to 13 residues. The V and J ends lost 6 bases and 2 bases, in that order; junction bases with no gene match: 3. CDR1 and CDR2 (germline): SGHTA, FQGNSA.

This clone was observed once. J is TRBJ1-2 and V is TRBV27; D gene unclear. This CDR3 contains 12 residues. Trimming took off 6 bases at V and 4 bases at J, with 9 bases between the two ends. Germline assignment: CDR1 MNHEY and CDR2 SMNVEV (reference sequence). The CDR3, as DNA: TGTGCCAGCAGCCCCTCCGGCTATGGCTACACCTTC. This gives the protein CASSPSGYGYTF.

The CDR3 region has the DNA TGTGCCACCTTTTCCCAACAGGGGGTCAGCACTGAAGCTTTCTTT. It yields the protein CATFSQQGVSTEAFF. J is TRBJ1-1 and V is TRBV10-3; 8 nucleotides agree with TRBD1. The V segment lost 10 bases and the J segment 4 bases; nucleotides outside the gene matches: 14. The germline gives CDR1 ENHRY, CDR2 SYGVKD. CDR3 length: 15 amino acids.

This chain joins TRBV2 and TRBJ2-2, with 11 bases fitting TRBD2. V lost 7 bases to trimming and J lost 5 bases; unmatched junction nucleotides: 6. This CDR3 is built from 15 residues. Germline CDR1 reads SNHLY; CDR2 reads FYNNEI. The DNA of the CDR3 is TGTGCCAGCAAGATACTAGCGGGGGCTACCGGGGAGCTGTTTTTT. Translated: CASKILAGATGELFF.

The chain is built from TRBV4-3 and TRBJ2-1; 10 bases line up with TRBD1. In germline, CDR1 is LGHNA, CDR2 YSLEER. Trimming took 9 bases from V and 8 from J; bases not matched to a gene: 7. This CDR3 region has 13 residues. In DNA, the CDR3 is TGCGCCAGTAGGGACAGGGGACGGGATGAGCAGTTCTTC. Translated, it gives CASRDRGRDEQFF.

V usage is TRBV19 and J usage is TRBJ2-3, with 9 bases identical to TRBD1. CDR3 length equals 14 residues. Germline V gives CDR1 LNHDA, CDR2 SQIVND (reference sequence). The V and J ends lost 6 bases and 5 bases, in that order; junction bases with no gene match: 6. The CDR3 spells CASSYRGQEDTQYF. The CDR3 DNA reads TGTGCCAGTAGCTACAGGGGGCAGGAAGATACGCAGTATTTT.